These T cell receptor beta chains were read from a single sample in a study of shared clonotypes between healthy human individuals. Clones were sequenced by immunoSEQ multiplex PCR, and TCRdb holds only the in-frame ones, with some missing. Found here are over a million clones, 98% of them singletons; the top ten hold approximately 0.4%. Sequencing was done on a sample of naive CD4+ T cells sorted from blood. These TCRs come from a man aged 30-40 years in good health. Each CDR3 is given without its conserved first and last residue. The D gene is left open where the match is weak.

V gene: TRBV5-1
D gene: .
J gene: TRBJ1-2
CDR3 protein: ASSPDKYGYT

V gene: TRBV18
D gene: TRBD1
J gene: TRBJ2-7
CDR3 protein: ASSPRQGAKDEQY

V gene: TRBV5-1
D gene: .
J gene: TRBJ1-4
CDR3 protein: ASSLSQFTEKLF

V gene: TRBV19
D gene: .
J gene: TRBJ2-6
CDR3 protein: ASNGGPGANVLT

V gene: TRBV28
D gene: .
J gene: TRBJ1-1
CDR3 protein: ASLGGPEAF

V gene: TRBV5-4
D gene: .
J gene: TRBJ2-7
CDR3 protein: ASSLTQAPEQY

V gene: TRBV28
D gene: .
J gene: TRBJ2-3
CDR3 protein: ASSLRPWSTDTQY

V gene: TRBV5-6
D gene: TRBD2
J gene: TRBJ2-1
CDR3 protein: ASSRGTSVYNEQF

V gene: TRBV5-1
D gene: .
J gene: TRBJ2-1
CDR3 protein: ASSLFPEGPEQF

V gene: TRBV5-4
D gene: .
J gene: TRBJ2-3
CDR3 protein: ASSLAGGSTDTQY

V gene: TRBV9
D gene: TRBD2
J gene: TRBJ2-5
CDR3 protein: ASSVGTSGNNQETQY

V gene: TRBV9
D gene: TRBD1
J gene: TRBJ2-1
CDR3 protein: ASSVDVDREFNEQF

V gene: TRBV28
D gene: .
J gene: TRBJ2-1
CDR3 protein: ASSFMDSRQF

V gene: TRBV6-5
D gene: .
J gene: TRBJ2-3
CDR3 protein: ASSKTVTSTDTQY

V gene: TRBV5-1
D gene: .
J gene: TRBJ1-2
CDR3 protein: ASSRGQGDYGYT

V gene: TRBV11-3
D gene: .
J gene: TRBJ2-2
CDR3 protein: ASSSHGELF

V gene: TRBV7-9
D gene: TRBD1
J gene: TRBJ1-5
CDR3 protein: ASSLGDRGFSNQPQH

V gene: TRBV10-3
D gene: .
J gene: TRBJ2-7
CDR3 protein: AIRLGDTYEQY

V gene: TRBV10-1
D gene: .
J gene: TRBJ2-1
CDR3 protein: ASSDRANEQF

V gene: TRBV5-6
D gene: .
J gene: TRBJ2-7
CDR3 protein: ASTPRGGHYEQY

V gene: TRBV29-1
D gene: .
J gene: TRBJ2-7
CDR3 protein: SAGFRGEGYEQY

V gene: TRBV29-1
D gene: TRBD2
J gene: TRBJ2-1
CDR3 protein: SVEPLAGSYNEQF

V gene: TRBV6-1
D gene: .
J gene: TRBJ2-7
CDR3 protein: ASSEAGPSWEQY

V gene: TRBV11-3
D gene: TRBD2
J gene: TRBJ2-3
CDR3 protein: ASSLDGASGRTDTQY

V gene: TRBV19
D gene: .
J gene: TRBJ1-1
CDR3 protein: ATWTQDRHTEAF

V gene: TRBV5-1
D gene: .
J gene: TRBJ2-5
CDR3 protein: ASSGQQETQY

V gene: TRBV15
D gene: .
J gene: TRBJ1-4
CDR3 protein: ATSRDGGEGEKLF

V gene: TRBV7-9
D gene: .
J gene: TRBJ2-1
CDR3 protein: ASSFRGVSYNEQF

V gene: TRBV7-9
D gene: TRBD2
J gene: TRBJ2-5
CDR3 protein: ASSLLLAGAAGKETQY

V gene: TRBV10-2
D gene: TRBD1
J gene: TRBJ2-6
CDR3 protein: ASSLTGQRDSGANVLT

V gene: TRBV11-2
D gene: TRBD1
J gene: TRBJ2-1
CDR3 protein: ASSDPRDSNEQF

V gene: TRBV19
D gene: TRBD1
J gene: TRBJ1-2
CDR3 protein: ASKNSGTGLYGYT

V gene: TRBV7-8
D gene: TRBD1
J gene: TRBJ2-7
CDR3 protein: ASSLAGQKKYEQY

V gene: TRBV5-4
D gene: TRBD1
J gene: TRBJ2-7
CDR3 protein: ASSLGQSYEQY

V gene: TRBV9
D gene: TRBD2
J gene: TRBJ2-7
CDR3 protein: ASSVGWLAGFLISYEQY

V gene: TRBV2
D gene: TRBD1
J gene: TRBJ1-3
CDR3 protein: ASSDHGQGPAGNTIY

V gene: TRBV23-1
D gene: .
J gene: TRBJ2-3
CDR3 protein: ASSQHPRTATDTQY

V gene: TRBV19
D gene: .
J gene: TRBJ1-2
CDR3 protein: ASVTPYGYT

V gene: TRBV7-2
D gene: .
J gene: TRBJ2-2
CDR3 protein: ASSPSNTGELF

V gene: TRBV11-2
D gene: .
J gene: TRBJ2-2
CDR3 protein: ASSLQGGSTGELF

V gene: TRBV7-8
D gene: .
J gene: TRBJ1-1
CDR3 protein: ASSSTGNTEAF

V gene: TRBV5-8
D gene: .
J gene: TRBJ2-2
CDR3 protein: ASSLKLTGELF

V gene: TRBV21-1
D gene: .
J gene: TRBJ2-7
CDR3 protein: ASAREGAEQY

V gene: TRBV4-3
D gene: TRBD2
J gene: TRBJ2-6
CDR3 protein: ASSQDLTSGSSGANVLT

V gene: TRBV11-2
D gene: .
J gene: TRBJ2-7
CDR3 protein: ASSSIQGKVFYEQY

V gene: TRBV7-3
D gene: .
J gene: TRBJ1-5
CDR3 protein: ASSLMGNQPQH

V gene: TRBV27
D gene: .
J gene: TRBJ2-7
CDR3 protein: ASSSSRQVYEQY

V gene: TRBV5-1
D gene: .
J gene: TRBJ2-2
CDR3 protein: ASSLAGGNTGELF

V gene: TRBV14
D gene: .
J gene: TRBJ2-1
CDR3 protein: ASSQLRGEQF

V gene: TRBV4-3
D gene: TRBD1
J gene: TRBJ2-7
CDR3 protein: ASSPGQGGLYEQY

V gene: TRBV5-6
D gene: TRBD1
J gene: TRBJ2-7
CDR3 protein: ASSSIYWTGAYEQY

V gene: TRBV11-2
D gene: .
J gene: TRBJ2-2
CDR3 protein: ASSLDWRGSNTGELF

V gene: TRBV11-2
D gene: TRBD2
J gene: TRBJ2-1
CDR3 protein: ASSLFAGGPENEQF

V gene: TRBV19
D gene: .
J gene: TRBJ2-7
CDR3 protein: ASSEIRGGEQY

V gene: TRBV21-1
D gene: .
J gene: TRBJ2-3
CDR3 protein: ASSNYGLAGVGLYTQY

V gene: TRBV15
D gene: .
J gene: TRBJ2-1
CDR3 protein: ATSLGKLADEQF

V gene: TRBV19
D gene: TRBD2
J gene: TRBJ2-3
CDR3 protein: ASSMGGTTDTQY

V gene: TRBV2
D gene: TRBD2
J gene: TRBJ2-7
CDR3 protein: ASSVGVKPGTSGRFYEQY